The 23 T cell receptor beta chains in this list originate from one sample, sequenced in a study of vaccination effects on CD4 cells after COVID-19. CD4+ T cell isolation took place after approximately ten days of culture. The assay was immunoSEQ multiplex PCR, and TCRdb's table has in-frame clones only and misses some. This sample carries about 45,000 clones, 70% to 75% of them seen once, and the ten largest clones take 8.5% to 10%. Their antigen targets remain unknown. This specimen consisted of CD4+ T cells from PBMCs cultured without peptide, obtained before COVID-19 vaccination. These receptors were collected from a human donor who had a prior SARS-CoV-2 infection.

V and J are TRBV2 and TRBJ2-3, with a possible D match to TRBD1 (5 bases). Trimming left V 6 bases short and J 5 bases short, with 15 bases between. Germline lookup yields CDR1 SNHLY and CDR2 FYNNEI. This CDR3 spans 14 amino acids. The CDR3 bases are TGTGCCAGCAGCCCTGTTACAGGATTAGATACGCAGTATTTT. Translated: CASSPVTGLDTQYF. Full variable domain (missing parts from reference TRBV2 and TRBJ2-3): EPEVTQTPSHQVTQMGQEVILRCVPISNHLYFYWYRQILGQKVEFLVSFYNNEISEKSEIFDDQFSVERPDGSNFTLKIRSTKLEDSAMYFCASSPVTGLDTQYFGPGTRLTVL.

This clone was seen a few times. This chain links TRBV2 with TRBJ1-1; D is possibly TRBD1 (5 bases). Trimming shortened V by 10 bases and J by 0 bases, and 15 bases separated the two germline ends. CDR1 is SNHLY, CDR2 FYNNEI, per germline. The CDR3 has 14 residues. The CDR3 sequence: CANLGGALNTEAFF. As DNA, the CDR3 is TGTGCCAACCTGGGCGGGGCTTTGAACACTGAAGCTTTCTTT.

This chain joins TRBV5-1 and TRBJ2-3; TRBD2 is a possible D gene (7 bases). CDR1 is SGHRS and CDR2 is YFSETQ in the germline V gene. The V gene lost 3 bases and the J gene lost 2 bases, with 19 bases spanning the gap. The CDR3 totals 17 residues. The CDR3 DNA sequence: TGCGCCAGCAGCTGGGGGGGCCGGGGACGCATCACAGATACGCAGTATTTT. Translation gives CASSWGGRGRITDTQYF.

This clone is a singleton in its sample. This rearrangement joins TRBV4-1 to TRBJ2-7; TRBD2 agrees at 14 bases. Germline CDR1 is MGHRA and CDR2 is YSYEKL. CDR3 length: 15 residues. V was pared by 4 bases and J by 3 bases, with 2 bases of the junction left unmatched. CDR3 sequence (DNA): TGCGCCAGCAGCCGGGGACTAGCGGGGGACTACGAGCAGTACTTC. The encoded protein is CASSRGLAGDYEQYF.

This clone has more than one count but fewer than ten. This sequence joins TRBV6-5 and TRBJ1-6; D not certain. The CDR3 extends over 13 amino acids. V was trimmed by 0 bases and J by 7 bases, leaving 4 bases between them. Germline V gene data show CDR1 as MNHEY and CDR2 as SVGAGI. The CDR3 region is CASSYSANSPLHF. The CDR3 bases are TGTGCCAGCAGTTACTCTGCCAATTCACCCCTCCACTTT.

The chain is built from TRBV2 and TRBJ2-2; 9 nucleotides match TRBD2. V lost 10 bases to trimming and J lost 3 bases; unmatched junction nucleotides: 15. CDR1 is SNHLY, CDR2 FYNNEI, per germline. CDR3 length equals 17 residues. The CDR3 is CATTPRLAGIYTGELFF. The DNA for the CDR3 is TGTGCCACTACACCTCGGCTAGCGGGGATTTACACCGGGGAGCTGTTTTTT.

V is TRBV7-3 and J is TRBJ2-5; 11 bases line up with TRBD2. Per germline, CDR1 SGHTA and CDR2 FQGTGA. Germline trimming cut 5 bases from V and 2 bases from J; bases unmatched to any gene: 7. The CDR3 sequence is 16 residues long. In DNA, the CDR3 is TGTGCCAGCAGCCGTGCTCCTAGCGGGGGGCAAGAGACCCAGTACTTC. Translating gives CASSRAPSGGQETQYF. The full variable domain, in which reference TRBV7-3 and TRBJ2-5 provide the parts outside the CDR3, is GAGVSQTPSNKVTEKGKYVELRCDPISGHTALYWYRQSLGQGPEFLIYFQGTGAADDSGLPNDRFFAVRPEGSVSTLKIQRTERGDSAVYLCASSRAPSGGQETQYFGPGTRLLVL.

The chain employs TRBV5-4 and TRBJ1-4; a possible D gene is TRBD1 (5 bases). CDR1 is SGHNT, CDR2 YYREEE, per germline (reference sequence). The CDR3 is 14 amino acids. Trimming removed 4 bases at V and 2 bases at J, with 9 bases between. The DNA for the CDR3 is TGTGCCAGCAGCCCGGGGCTGACTAATGAAAAACTGTTTTTT. Translation: CASSPGLTNEKLFF.

This rearrangement joins TRBV10-3 to TRBJ1-4; 7 nucleotides align to TRBD1. Per germline, CDR1 ENHRY and CDR2 SYGVKD. Losses at the gene ends were 0 bases for V and 8 bases for J; bases not matched to a gene: 6. CDR3 length: 15 amino acids. DNA for the CDR3: TGTGCCATCAGTGAGTCGGTAGGGGGCGCGGAAAAACTGTTTTTT. Residues: CAISESVGGAEKLFF.

The genes are TRBV30 and TRBJ2-4; tentative D call: TRBD2 (7 bases). Germline V gene sequence: CDR1 GTSNPN, CDR2 SVGIG (reference sequence). The CDR3 runs to 17 residues. V dropped 4 bases and J dropped 2 bases, with 21 bases sitting between them. The CDR3 here is CAWTLGGQVWSKNIQYF. The CDR3 nucleotides are TGTGCCTGGACCCTGGGGGGGCAGGTCTGGTCCAAAAACATTCAGTACTTC.

V and J are TRBV19 and TRBJ2-3; D is uncertain. Per germline, CDR1 LNHDA and CDR2 SQIVND (reference sequence). This CDR3 has 15 residues. The V gene lost 5 bases and the J gene lost 3 bases, with 15 bases spanning the gap. The CDR3 protein is CASSPRAVGTDTQYF. In nucleotides, the CDR3 is TGTGCCAGTAGTCCCCGGGCGGTGGGTACAGATACGCAGTATTTT.

The rearrangement joins TRBV30 to TRBJ1-1; TRBD1 matches at 8 bases. Germline loops: CDR1 GTSNPN, CDR2 SVGIG (reference sequence). The CDR3 has 13 residues. After removal of 2 bases from V and 4 bases from J, the junction contained 3 bases not matched to a gene. CDR3 loop: CAWSHTGGTEAFF. CDR3 nucleotides: TGTGCCTGGAGTCATACAGGGGGCACTGAAGCTTTCTTT.

This chain connects TRBV7-3 to TRBJ2-7, with 8 bases matching TRBD2. The CDR3 consists of 15 residues. V shed 4 bases and J 3 bases; nucleotides not matched to a gene: 8. CDR1 and CDR2 from the germline V gene are SGHTA and FQGTGA. The chain's CDR3 is CASSSLSGSNYEQYF. CDR3 DNA sequence: TGTGCCAGCAGCTCACTAAGCGGGAGTAACTACGAGCAGTACTTC.

The chain combines TRBV3-1 (or the pseudogene TRBV3-2) with TRBJ2-5, with 7 bases that match TRBD2. V was clipped by 1 base and J by 5 bases; unmatched bases: 7. The CDR3 has 15 residues. CDR1 is LGHDT and CDR2 is YNNKEL in the germline V gene (reference sequence). DNA of the CDR3: TGTGCCAGCAGCCAAGGGGGGAGGGTAAGGGAGACCCAGTACTTC. Translating gives CASSQGGRVRETQYF.

J is TRBJ1-6 and V is TRBV7-8, with 11 bases aligning to TRBD1. CDR1 SGHVS and CDR2 FQNEAQ come from the germline V gene. V gave up 4 bases and J gave up 7 bases; unmatched junction bases: 0. The CDR3 runs to 14 residues. The CDR3: CASSWDRGNSPLHF. The CDR3 DNA follows: TGTGCCAGCAGCTGGGACAGGGGGAATTCACCCCTCCACTTT.

V usage is TRBV15 and J usage is TRBJ1-3; tentative D call: TRBD1 (5 bases). Germline V gives CDR1 LNHNV, CDR2 YYDKDF (reference sequence). V was cut by 5 bases and J by 2 bases, with 7 bases left in between. The CDR3 totals 13 residues. Here the CDR3 DNA reads TGTGCCACCAGCGGGACGACTGGAAACACCATATATTTT. It translates to CATSGTTGNTIYF.

The chain uses TRBV9 and TRBJ2-3; TRBD2 agrees at 9 bases. This CDR3 has 18 residues. CDR1 SGDLS and CDR2 YYNGEE come from the germline V gene. The ends lost 1 base at V and 0 bases at J; junction bases unmatched: 9. In DNA, the CDR3 is TGTGCCAGCAGCGTATCGGCGGGGGGGGGACTGAGCACAGATACGCAGTATTTT. Translating it yields CASSVSAGGGLSTDTQYF.

This clone was recorded once. The rearrangement joins TRBV10-3 to TRBJ1-6, with 8 bases fitting TRBD1. CDR3 length equals 13 residues. Losses at the gene ends were 10 bases for V and 7 bases for J; bases not matched to a gene: 6. Germline values: CDR1 ENHRY, CDR2 SYGVKD. For the CDR3, the DNA is TGTGCCACGGGGACAGGTGAAAATTCACCCCTCCACTTT. This sequence encodes CATGTGENSPLHF.

The chain carries TRBV7-2 and TRBJ1-1; D gene ambiguous. Deletions cut 1 base from V and 1 base from J, with 4 bases between. This CDR3 region has 13 residues. Germline values: CDR1 SGHTA, CDR2 FQGNSA. For the CDR3, the DNA is TGTGCCAGCAGCTTAGTAGGGAACACTGAAGCTTTCTTT. Protein product: CASSLVGNTEAFF. Supplemented by reference TRBV7-2 and TRBJ1-1, the full variable domain reads GAGVSQSPSNKVTEKGKDVELRCDPISGHTALYWYRQSLGQGLEFLIYFQGNSAPDKSGLPSDRFSAERTGGSVSTLTIQRTQQEDSAVYLCASSLVGNTEAFFGQGTRLTVV.

The chain is built from TRBV28 and TRBJ1-3, with D hard to call. The V gene lost 6 bases and the J gene lost 1 base, with 7 bases spanning the gap. Germline V gene lookup returns CDR1 MDHEN and CDR2 SYDVKM. The CDR3 runs 13 residues. The CDR3 loop reads CASRGWSGNTIYF. CDR3 sequence (DNA): TGTGCCAGCAGGGGGTGGTCTGGAAACACCATATATTTT.

The chain is built from TRBV6-5 and TRBJ2-1; no firm D call. V was pared by 7 bases and J by 7 bases, with 17 bases between. This CDR3 comprises 14 residues. CDR1 and CDR2 from the germline V gene are MNHEY and SVGAGI. CDR3 amino acids: CASISPGVLNEQFF. The CDR3 DNA sequence: TGTGCCAGCATCTCCCCGGGTGTGCTTAATGAGCAGTTCTTC.

The rearrangement uses TRBV9 and TRBJ1-5; tentative D call: TRBD1 (5 bases). The CDR3 runs 15 residues. CDR1 is SGDLS, CDR2 YYNGEE, per germline. The ends were cut back, 0 bases at V and 7 bases at J, with 14 bases in the middle. In DNA form, the CDR3 reads TGTGCCAGCAGCGTAGACGGGAGGGCAGGGCAGCCCCAGCATTTT. It yields the protein CASSVDGRAGQPQHF.

The chain joins TRBV2 to TRBJ1-6; D remains ambiguous. The CDR3 totals 15 residues. Trimming left V 4 bases short and J 5 bases short, with 12 bases between. Germline values: CDR1 SNHLY, CDR2 FYNNEI. CDR3 bases: TGTGCCAGCAGTGTACTGAGCCGGGATAATTCACCCCTCCACTTT. Its protein product is CASSVLSRDNSPLHF.